Listed here are 23 T cell receptor beta chains from one sample, sequenced in a study of vaccination and CD4 T cells after COVID-19. Antigens of these TCRs are unknown. Researchers used the Oncomine TCR Beta short-read assay to sequence DNA from cultured CD4+ T cells. TCRdb reanalysed the PCR reads using MiXCR and keeps one entry per CDR3 protein. The sample holds tens of thousands of distinct CDR3 sequences, roughly 70% seen once. The sample's treatment: roughly 11-day PBMC culture with coronavirus spike peptide pools or control peptides (ViraFEST assay). The sequences come from CD4+ T cells from blood, cultured in vitro, collected after SARS-CoV-2 vaccination. The receptors derive from a human donor who received a COVID-19 vaccine.

The chain uses TRBV6-1 and TRBJ2-4, with TRBD1 matching 9 bases. CDR1 is MNHNS, CDR2 SASEGT, per germline. Trimming took 7 bases from V and 2 from J; bases not matched to a gene: 12. The CDR3 contains 17 residues. The CDR3: CASNPAGTGLSKNIQYF. The DNA for the CDR3 is TGTGCCAGCAACCCAGCAGGGACAGGGCTATCCAAAAACATTCAGTACTTC.

The chain carries TRBV20-1 and TRBJ2-7; D gene ambiguous. Trimming pared 4 bases from V and 1 base from J, leaving 2 bases between. The germline gives CDR1 DFQATT, CDR2 SNEGSKA (reference sequence). This CDR3 is 10 amino acids long. CDR3 DNA sequence: TGCAGTGCTACTTCCTACGAGCAGTACTTC. Amino acid sequence: CSATSYEQYF.

J is TRBJ2-2 and V is TRBV19; D is possibly TRBD2 (6 bases). Germline lookup yields CDR1 LNHDA and CDR2 SQIVND (reference sequence). Deletions cut 6 bases from V and 4 bases from J, with 12 bases between. This CDR3 is 14 amino acids long. Here the CDR3 DNA reads TGTGCCAGTAGGTGGGGGGACTCCACCGGGGAGCTGTTTTTT. This codes for CASRWGDSTGELFF. Based on the CDR3 plus reference TRBV19 and TRBJ2-2, the full variable domain is DGGITQSPKYLFRKEGQNVTLSCEQNLNHDAMYWYRQDPGQGLRLIYYSQIVNDFQKGDIAEGYSVSREKKESFPLTVTSAQKNPTAFYLCASRWGDSTGELFFGEGSRLTVL.

The chain carries TRBV19 and TRBJ1-6, with 10 nucleotides matching TRBD1. Germline V gene data show CDR1 as LNHDA and CDR2 as SQIVND (reference sequence). The CDR3 spans 14 residues. V lost 11 bases and J lost 7; bases outside the gene matches: 8. The CDR3 nucleotides read TGTGCCTGTTGGGACAGGGGTGCGAATTCACCCCTCCACTTT. Protein: CACWDRGANSPLHF.

V usage is TRBV20-1 and J usage is TRBJ2-7, with TRBD2 matching over 10 bases. Germline CDR1 and CDR2: DFQATT and SNEGSKA (reference sequence). V dropped 3 bases and J dropped 3; count of bases not matched to a gene: 8. The CDR3 contains 15 residues. CDR3 sequence reads: CSASPLAGVIYEQYF. CDR3 coding DNA: TGCAGTGCTAGCCCCCTAGCGGGGGTTATCTACGAGCAGTACTTC.

This chain joins TRBV15 and TRBJ2-5; D is unresolved. CDR3 length: 15 residues. V lost 1 base, J lost 0 bases, and 9 bases lay in between. The germline CDR1 and CDR2 sequences are LNHNV and YYDKDF (reference sequence). Here the CDR3 DNA reads TGTGCCACCAGCAGAGGGCAGCTCTACCAAGAGACCCAGTACTTC. It specifies CATSRGQLYQETQYF.

The rearrangement joins TRBV6-1 to TRBJ2-3, with a weak D call TRBD2 (6 bases). CDR3 length: 16 residues. Germline CDR1 reads MNHNS; CDR2 reads SASEGT. V was pared by 1 base and J by 4 bases, with 15 bases between. This CDR3 reads CASSEGEGTGADTQYF. CDR3 bases: TGTGCCAGCAGTGAAGGAGAGGGGACGGGAGCAGATACGCAGTATTTT.

This clonotype came up once. The gene calls are TRBV27 and TRBJ2-3; D remains unclear. Between the trimmed V and J ends, which lost 5 bases and 4 bases, there was a span of 19 bases. The CDR3 loop spans 16 amino acids. Germline values: CDR1 MNHEY, CDR2 SMNVEV (reference sequence). The CDR3 DNA sequence: TGTGCCAGCAGTCTGCAAGGGCCTATGGTATCAGATACGCAGTATTTT. Encoded protein: CASSLQGPMVSDTQYF.

The V gene is TRBV19, the J gene TRBJ1-1, with D maybe TRBD1 (5 bases). CDR1 is LNHDA and CDR2 is SQIVND in the germline V gene (reference sequence). The V gene lost 10 bases and the J gene lost 0 bases, with 15 bases spanning the gap. CDR3 size: 14 residues. CDR3 sequence: CATKWQGLNTEAFF. The CDR3 nucleotides are TGTGCCACCAAATGGCAGGGTCTGAACACTGAAGCTTTCTTT.

This chain uses TRBV20-1 with TRBJ2-5; weak D call: TRBD2 (5 bases). Germline CDR1 DFQATT, CDR2 SNEGSKA (reference sequence). The CDR3 is made up of 11 amino acids. Trimming cost V 6 bases and J 4 bases, with 9 bases left between them. CDR3 coding DNA: TGCAGTGCGGAGGACGGAGAGACCCAGTACTTC. Translation gives CSAEDGETQYF.

This chain's CDR3 is CSATRQGQRQPQHF. CDR3 in DNA: TGCAGTGCTACCCGACAGGGTCAGCGTCAGCCCCAGCATTTT. The chain recombines TRBV20-1 with TRBJ1-5, with 7 bases that match TRBD1. Germline CDR1 reads DFQATT; CDR2 reads SNEGSKA (reference sequence). The CDR3 contains 14 residues. V shed 4 bases and J 6 bases; nucleotides not matched to a gene: 9.

J is TRBJ1-5 and V is TRBV30, with TRBD1 matching over 7 bases. Germline CDR1 reads GTSNPN; CDR2 reads SVGIG (reference sequence). The CDR3 sequence is 18 residues long. V lost 2 bases and J lost 0; bases outside the gene matches: 13. CDR3 sequence: CAWSPWDSGTNSNQPQHF. For the CDR3, the DNA is TGTGCCTGGAGTCCCTGGGACAGCGGAACGAATAGCAATCAGCCCCAGCATTTT.

The chain couples TRBV6-1 to TRBJ2-3; 7 nucleotides agree with TRBD1. J was trimmed by 6 bases and V by 6 bases; bases with no gene match: 27. This CDR3 contains 20 residues. The germline CDR1 and CDR2 sequences are MNHNS and SASEGT. The CDR3 DNA reads as TGTGCCAGCAGGAAAGGTAGGGGGCGGTCGGTTTCCCGCAACTCGGATACGCAGTATTTT. Amino acid sequence: CASRKGRGRSVSRNSDTQYF.

DNA for the CDR3: TGTGCCAGCAGCGACCTACAGGGGCGCTCCTACGAGCAGTACTTC. It yields the protein CASSDLQGRSYEQYF. This sequence joins TRBV7-9 and TRBJ2-7, with 7 positions matching TRBD1. The CDR3 sequence is 15 residues long. Losses at the gene ends were 5 bases for V and 0 bases for J; bases not matched to a gene: 7. Germline V CDR1 and CDR2: SEHNR, FQNEAQ (reference sequence).

This clonotype was observed a single time. The CDR3 sequence: CASGYQPGTQNTGELFF. DNA for the CDR3: TGTGCCAGCGGCTACCAACCCGGGACACAGAACACCGGGGAGCTGTTTTTT. The chain carries TRBV7-8 and TRBJ2-2; weak D call: TRBD1 (6 bases). This CDR3 has 17 amino acids. CDR1 SGHVS and CDR2 FQNEAQ come from the germline V gene. The V end was cut by 8 bases, the J end by 1 base, with 20 bases between.

The V and J genes are TRBV6-1 and TRBJ1-5, with a possible D match to TRBD1 (6 bases). Deletions cut 9 bases from V and 6 bases from J, with 12 bases between. The CDR3 runs to 12 residues. Germline V gives CDR1 MNHNS, CDR2 SASEGT. The CDR3 nucleotides are TGTGCCAGTCACACAGGGATTCAGCCCCAGCATTTT. Translated: CASHTGIQPQHF.

CDR3 coding DNA: TGCAGTGCTCCCCCCCCGGGACAGCAAGAGACCCAGTACTTC. As protein: CSAPPPGQQETQYF. This chain links TRBV20-1 with TRBJ2-5, with TRBD1 identical over 7 bases. Losses at the gene ends were 5 bases for V and 2 bases for J; bases not matched to a gene: 8. The germline gives CDR1 DFQATT, CDR2 SNEGSKA (reference sequence). CDR3 length equals 14 residues.

V and J are TRBV27 and TRBJ1-2, with 7 bases identical to TRBD1. From germline, CDR1 is MNHEY and CDR2 SMNVEV (reference sequence). The CDR3 length is 17 residues. The trim removed 5 bases at V and 2 bases at J, leaving 14 bases unmatched. The CDR3 DNA sequence: TGTGCCAGCAGTCGCAACCTTTATCAGACAGGGAACTATGGCTACACCTTC. It codes for CASSRNLYQTGNYGYTF.

V gene TRBV6-5 combines with J gene TRBJ1-6; D is unresolved. V dropped 0 bases and J dropped 5 bases, with 14 bases sitting between them. The germline gives CDR1 MNHEY, CDR2 SVGAGI. The CDR3 has 17 residues. The CDR3 protein is CASSYSLIQGHNSPLHF. CDR3 nucleotides: TGTGCCAGCAGTTACTCCCTGATACAAGGTCATAATTCACCCCTCCACTTT.

This CDR3 reads CSARTTGWNIQYF. As DNA, the CDR3 is TGCAGTGCTAGGACGACAGGCTGGAACATTCAGTACTTC. The J gene is TRBJ2-4, the V gene TRBV20-1; weak D call: TRBD1 (6 bases). V lost 3 bases, J lost 7 bases, and 13 bases lay in between. CDR1 DFQATT and CDR2 SNEGSKA come from the germline V gene (reference sequence). The CDR3 is 13 amino acids.

The rearrangement uses TRBV30 and TRBJ1-2; 9 positions agree with TRBD1. Losses at the gene ends were 6 bases for V and 0 bases for J; bases not matched to a gene: 2. Germline CDR1 is GTSNPN and CDR2 is SVGIG (reference sequence). CDR3 length: 13 residues. The CDR3 DNA reads as TGTGCCTGTAACAGGGGGCCTAACTATGGCTACACCTTC. Translation gives CACNRGPNYGYTF.

The V call is TRBV6-1, the J call TRBJ2-7; D remains ambiguous. The V gene lost 2 bases and the J gene lost 0 bases, with 17 bases spanning the gap. In germline, CDR1 is MNHNS, CDR2 SASEGT. There are 17 residues in the CDR3. CDR3 region: CASSEPLLGIDSYEQYF. CDR3 DNA sequence: TGTGCCAGCAGTGAACCACTTCTGGGGATCGACTCCTACGAGCAGTACTTC.

The genes are TRBV30 and TRBJ2-6; no clear D. The germline V and J ends were trimmed by 2 bases and 2 bases, with 10 bases remaining between them. CDR1 and CDR2 (germline): GTSNPN, SVGIG (reference sequence). The CDR3 spans 15 residues. Here the CDR3 reads CAWSPRMTGANVLTF. The CDR3 DNA reads as TGTGCCTGGAGTCCCCGAATGACTGGGGCCAACGTCCTGACTTTC.